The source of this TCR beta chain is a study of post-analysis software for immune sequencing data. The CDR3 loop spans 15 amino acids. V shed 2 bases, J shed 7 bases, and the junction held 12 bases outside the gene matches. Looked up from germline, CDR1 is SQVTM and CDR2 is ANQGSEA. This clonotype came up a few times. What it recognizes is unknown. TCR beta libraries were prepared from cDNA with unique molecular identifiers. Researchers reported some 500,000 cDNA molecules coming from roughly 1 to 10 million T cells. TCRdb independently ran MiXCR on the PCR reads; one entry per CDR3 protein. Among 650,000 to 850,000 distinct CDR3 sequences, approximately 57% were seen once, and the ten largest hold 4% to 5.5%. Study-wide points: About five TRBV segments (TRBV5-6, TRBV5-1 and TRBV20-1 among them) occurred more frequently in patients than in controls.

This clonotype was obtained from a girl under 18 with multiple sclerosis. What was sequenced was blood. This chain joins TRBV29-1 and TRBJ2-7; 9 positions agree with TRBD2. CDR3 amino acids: CSVEFPLAGSGEQYF. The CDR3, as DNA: TGCAGCGTTGAATTTCCCCTAGCGGGATCAGGAGAGCAGTACTTC.